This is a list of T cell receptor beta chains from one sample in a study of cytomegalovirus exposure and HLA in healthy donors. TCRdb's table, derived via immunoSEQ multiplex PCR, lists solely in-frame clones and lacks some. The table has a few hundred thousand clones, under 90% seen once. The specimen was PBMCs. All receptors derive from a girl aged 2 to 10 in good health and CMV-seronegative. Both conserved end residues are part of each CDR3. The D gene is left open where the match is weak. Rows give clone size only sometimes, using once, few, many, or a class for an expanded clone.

CDR3 protein: CAISARARGATEAFF
CDR3 DNA: TGTGCCATCAGTGCCAGGGCCCGCGGGGCCACTGAAGCTTTCTTT
J gene: TRBJ1-1
clone size: -
D gene: -
V gene: TRBV10-3

CDR3 protein: CASSLRTDNEQFF
CDR3 DNA: TGCGCCAGCAGCTTGCGGACAGACAATGAGCAGTTCTTC
J gene: TRBJ2-1
clone size: -
D gene: -
V gene: TRBV5-1

CDR3 protein: CASSYRREGTYEQYF
CDR3 DNA: TGTGCCAGCAGTTACAGACGGGAGGGAACCTACGAGCAGTACTTC
J gene: TRBJ2-7
clone size: -
D gene: TRBD2
V gene: TRBV6-6

CDR3 protein: CASTSGQRNTIYF
CDR3 DNA: TGTGCCAGCACCTCGGGACAGAGAAACACCATATATTTT
J gene: TRBJ1-3
clone size: -
D gene: TRBD1
V gene: TRBV6-5

CDR3 protein: CASSQGGLAGARYEQYF
CDR3 DNA: TGTGCCAGCAGCCAAGGGGGACTAGCGGGAGCACGGTACGAGCAGTACTTC
J gene: TRBJ2-7
clone size: -
D gene: TRBD2
V gene: TRBV4-2

CDR3 protein: CASSLAGTTTGKETQYF
CDR3 DNA: TGCGCCAGCAGCTTGGCGGGGACGACGACAGGGAAGGAGACCCAGTACTTC
J gene: TRBJ2-5
clone size: -
D gene: TRBD1
V gene: TRBV5-1

CDR3 protein: CASSLDPGGSYEQYF
CDR3 DNA: TGTGCCAGCAGCTTGGACCCAGGGGGCTCCTACGAGCAGTACTTC
J gene: TRBJ2-7
clone size: -
D gene: TRBD1
V gene: TRBV5-5

CDR3 protein: CASSNRDTQYF
CDR3 DNA: TGTGCCAGCTCAAACCGGGATACGCAGTATTTT
J gene: TRBJ2-3
clone size: -
D gene: -
V gene: TRBV9

CDR3 protein: CASSITGQGYSEAFF
CDR3 DNA: TGTGCCAGCAGTATAACGGGACAGGGATACTCTGAAGCTTTCTTT
J gene: TRBJ1-1
clone size: -
D gene: TRBD1
V gene: TRBV28

CDR3 protein: CSAREGLPAFF
CDR3 DNA: TGCAGTGCTAGAGAGGGACTCCCCGCGTTCTTC
J gene: TRBJ2-1
clone size: -
D gene: -
V gene: TRBV20-1

CDR3 protein: CASSLAPPGQLNEKLFF
CDR3 DNA: TGTGCCAGCAGCCTAGCACCTCCGGGACAACTTAATGAAAAACTGTTTTTT
J gene: TRBJ1-4
clone size: -
D gene: -
V gene: TRBV5-8

CDR3 protein: CASSQDYLDRHYEQYF
CDR3 DNA: TGTGCCAGCAGCCAAGATTATTTAGACAGACACTACGAGCAGTACTTC
J gene: TRBJ2-7
clone size: -
D gene: -
V gene: TRBV14

CDR3 protein: CATWDYSTGELFF
CDR3 DNA: TGTGCCACCTGGGACTACTCCACCGGGGAGCTGTTTTTT
J gene: TRBJ2-2
clone size: few
D gene: TRBD2
V gene: TRBV6-4

CDR3 protein: CASSSLTSGSSYSYNEQFF
CDR3 DNA: TGCGCCAGCAGCTCGTTGACTAGCGGCTCCTCGTACTCCTACAATGAGCAGTTCTTC
J gene: TRBJ2-1
clone size: -
D gene: TRBD2
V gene: TRBV5-1

CDR3 protein: CASRVDSSYEQYF
CDR3 DNA: TGTGCCAGCAGGGTAGACAGCAGCTACGAGCAGTACTTC
J gene: TRBJ2-7
clone size: -
D gene: -
V gene: TRBV25-1

CDR3 protein: CASRTANTGELFF
CDR3 DNA: TGTGCCAGCAGGACAGCGAACACCGGGGAGCTGTTTTTT
J gene: TRBJ2-2
clone size: -
D gene: -
V gene: TRBV25-1

CDR3 protein: CASSFRQGARGYTF
CDR3 DNA: TGTGCCAGCAGTTTCCGACAGGGGGCGCGAGGCTACACCTTC
J gene: TRBJ1-2
clone size: -
D gene: TRBD1
V gene: TRBV27

CDR3 protein: CASSLTGGLAEAFF
CDR3 DNA: TGTGCCAGCAGCTTGACAGGGGGCTTGGCTGAAGCTTTCTTT
J gene: TRBJ1-1
clone size: -
D gene: TRBD1
V gene: TRBV13

CDR3 protein: CASLPRGNTEAFF
CDR3 DNA: TGTGCCAGCTTACCCAGGGGGAACACTGAAGCTTTCTTT
J gene: TRBJ1-1
clone size: few
D gene: -
V gene: TRBV28

CDR3 protein: CASSDPHTQISSGRRDYEQYF
CDR3 DNA: TGTGCCAGCAGTGACCCCCACACCCAAATTTCTAGCGGGAGACGGGACTACGAGCAGTACTTC
J gene: TRBJ2-7
clone size: few
D gene: TRBD2
V gene: TRBV28

CDR3 protein: CASILRGGDEQFF
CDR3 DNA: TGTGCCAGCATCCTGCGGGGCGGCGATGAGCAGTTCTTC
J gene: TRBJ2-1
clone size: -
D gene: -
V gene: TRBV5-5

CDR3 protein: CASSVSLAGGPGELFF
CDR3 DNA: TGTGCCAGCAGCGTATCGCTAGCGGGGGGGCCCGGGGAGCTGTTTTTT
J gene: TRBJ2-2
clone size: -
D gene: TRBD2
V gene: TRBV9

CDR3 protein: CASSPGAGVSTDTQYF
CDR3 DNA: TGTGCCAGCAGCCCAGGGGCGGGGGTAAGCACAGATACGCAGTATTTT
J gene: TRBJ2-3
clone size: -
D gene: -
V gene: TRBV7-8

CDR3 protein: CASETGGWDNEQFF
CDR3 DNA: TGTGCCAGCGAAACAGGGGGATGGGACAATGAGCAGTTCTTC
J gene: TRBJ2-1
clone size: -
D gene: TRBD1
V gene: TRBV2

CDR3 protein: CASSIPGGQGSNQPQHF
CDR3 DNA: TGTGCCAGTAGTATCCCGGGCGGACAGGGTAGCAATCAGCCCCAGCATTTT
J gene: TRBJ1-5
clone size: -
D gene: TRBD1
V gene: TRBV19

CDR3 protein: CASARLAGGGDTQYF
CDR3 DNA: TGTGCCAGCGCTCGACTAGCGGGAGGGGGGGATACGCAGTATTTT
J gene: TRBJ2-3
clone size: -
D gene: TRBD2
V gene: TRBV5-4

CDR3 protein: CACIRTDAAYEQYF
CDR3 DNA: TGTGCCTGTATACGGACAGATGCGGCCTACGAGCAGTACTTC
J gene: TRBJ2-7
clone size: -
D gene: -
V gene: TRBV30

CDR3 protein: CASSFGAGSNEKLFF
CDR3 DNA: TGCGCCAGCAGCTTTGGCGCAGGCTCTAATGAAAAACTGTTTTTT
J gene: TRBJ1-4
clone size: -
D gene: -
V gene: TRBV5-1

CDR3 protein: CASSSIVGVFHYNSPLHF
CDR3 DNA: TGTGCCAGCAGCTCCATCGTCGGGGTCTTTCACTATAATTCACCCCTCCACTTT
J gene: TRBJ1-6
clone size: once
D gene: -
V gene: TRBV7-9

CDR3 protein: CASSGVWRGEGYTF
CDR3 DNA: TGTGCCAGCAGCGGGGTATGGAGGGGAGAAGGCTACACCTTC
J gene: TRBJ1-2
clone size: -
D gene: -
V gene: TRBV28

CDR3 protein: CASSLGGAGNTIYF
CDR3 DNA: TGTGCCAGCAGCTTGGGGGGAGCGGGAAACACCATATATTTT
J gene: TRBJ1-3
clone size: once
D gene: -
V gene: TRBV5-4

CDR3 protein: CASTHRGGGYTF
CDR3 DNA: TGTGCCAGCACCCACAGGGGGGGCGGCTACACCTTC
J gene: TRBJ1-2
clone size: -
D gene: TRBD1
V gene: TRBV6-5

CDR3 protein: CASSYSGGAKNIQYF
CDR3 DNA: TGTGCCAGCAGCTATAGTGGGGGCGCCAAAAACATTCAGTACTTC
J gene: TRBJ2-4
clone size: -
D gene: -
V gene: TRBV9

CDR3 protein: CASSVRLAGLRNEQFF
CDR3 DNA: TGTGCCAGCAGCGTACGACTAGCGGGACTGCGGAATGAGCAGTTCTTC
J gene: TRBJ2-1
clone size: -
D gene: TRBD2
V gene: TRBV5-6

CDR3 protein: CASSLATPTSPLRKETQYF
CDR3 DNA: TGTGCCAGCAGCTTAGCGACCCCGACTAGCCCTCTCCGTAAAGAGACCCAGTACTTC
J gene: TRBJ2-5
clone size: once
D gene: TRBD2
V gene: TRBV7-9

CDR3 protein: CASSWDRGRGLEQYF
CDR3 DNA: TGTGCCAGCAGCTGGGACAGGGGACGGGGCCTGGAGCAGTACTTC
J gene: TRBJ2-7
clone size: -
D gene: TRBD1
V gene: TRBV5-4

CDR3 protein: CASSSLQGSEQYF
CDR3 DNA: TGTGCCAGCAGTTCGTTACAGGGGTCAGAGCAGTACTTC
J gene: TRBJ2-7
clone size: -
D gene: TRBD1
V gene: TRBV27

CDR3 protein: CASSQEGMTGVETQYF
CDR3 DNA: TGCGCCAGCAGCCAAGAGGGGATGACAGGGGTAGAGACCCAGTACTTC
J gene: TRBJ2-5
clone size: -
D gene: TRBD1
V gene: TRBV4-1

CDR3 protein: CASSSYDRTYEQYF
CDR3 DNA: TGTGCCAGCAGTTCATACGACAGGACCTACGAGCAGTACTTC
J gene: TRBJ2-7
clone size: few
D gene: -
V gene: TRBV28

CDR3 protein: CASSLSRGPYEQYF
CDR3 DNA: TGCGCCAGCAGCTTGTCCAGGGGGCCCTACGAGCAGTACTTC
J gene: TRBJ2-7
clone size: -
D gene: TRBD1
V gene: TRBV5-1

CDR3 protein: CASSFSTGGYGYTF
CDR3 DNA: TGTGCCAGCAGCTTCTCGACAGGGGGCTATGGCTACACCTTC
J gene: TRBJ1-2
clone size: once
D gene: TRBD1
V gene: TRBV7-9

CDR3 protein: CASSSRTQDSNEQFF
CDR3 DNA: TGTGCCAGCAGCTCAAGGACACAGGATTCCAATGAGCAGTTCTTC
J gene: TRBJ2-1
clone size: -
D gene: -
V gene: TRBV7-8

CDR3 protein: CASRPGQGRSLHF
CDR3 DNA: TGTGCCAGCAGACCGGGACAGGGAAGATCCCTCCACTTT
J gene: TRBJ1-6
clone size: -
D gene: TRBD1
V gene: TRBV2

CDR3 protein: CASSIRDRLRSPGELFF
CDR3 DNA: TGTGCCAGCAGCATACGGGACAGACTGAGGTCCCCCGGGGAGCTGTTTTTT
J gene: TRBJ2-2
clone size: -
D gene: TRBD1
V gene: TRBV9

CDR3 protein: CASSSRGPGTEAFF
CDR3 DNA: TGTGCCAGCAGTAGCAGGGGTCCCGGCACTGAAGCTTTCTTT
J gene: TRBJ1-1
clone size: once
D gene: -
V gene: TRBV6-1

CDR3 protein: CATGQGPSGNTIYF
CDR3 DNA: TGTGCCACAGGACAGGGCCCCTCTGGAAACACCATATATTTT
J gene: TRBJ1-3
clone size: few
D gene: TRBD1
V gene: TRBV9

CDR3 protein: CASSQEARRSTDTQYF
CDR3 DNA: TGTGCCAGCAGCCAAGAAGCACGGAGGAGCACAGATACGCAGTATTTT
J gene: TRBJ2-3
clone size: -
D gene: -
V gene: TRBV4-2

CDR3 protein: CASSVYMTSGGGTDTQYF
CDR3 DNA: TGTGCCAGCAGCGTATATATGACTAGCGGGGGCGGCACAGATACGCAGTATTTT
J gene: TRBJ2-3
clone size: -
D gene: TRBD2
V gene: TRBV9

CDR3 protein: CASSALETSGGAGDTQYF
CDR3 DNA: TGCGCCAGCAGCGCCCTGGAGACTAGCGGGGGGGCCGGGGATACGCAGTATTTT
J gene: TRBJ2-3
clone size: -
D gene: TRBD2
V gene: TRBV5-1

CDR3 protein: CASSYSRGHTGELFF
CDR3 DNA: TGTGCCAGCAGTTACTCGAGGGGGCACACCGGGGAGCTGTTTTTT
J gene: TRBJ2-2
clone size: -
D gene: TRBD1
V gene: TRBV6-5

CDR3 protein: CASRWDSSSYNEQFF
CDR3 DNA: TGTGCCAGTAGGTGGGACAGTAGCTCCTACAATGAGCAGTTCTTC
J gene: TRBJ2-1
clone size: once
D gene: TRBD1
V gene: TRBV19

CDR3 protein: CASSETGSRSEAFF
CDR3 DNA: TGTGCCAGCAGCGAGACAGGCTCAAGAAGTGAAGCTTTCTTT
J gene: TRBJ1-1
clone size: -
D gene: -
V gene: TRBV7-3

CDR3 protein: CASSLGDSATNEKLFF
CDR3 DNA: TGTGCCAGCAGCTTAGGGGACAGTGCAACTAATGAAAAACTGTTTTTT
J gene: TRBJ1-4
clone size: -
D gene: TRBD1
V gene: TRBV7-2

CDR3 protein: CASSLTGYNEQFF
CDR3 DNA: TGCGCCAGCAGCTTAACAGGGTATAATGAGCAGTTCTTC
J gene: TRBJ2-1
clone size: -
D gene: -
V gene: TRBV5-1